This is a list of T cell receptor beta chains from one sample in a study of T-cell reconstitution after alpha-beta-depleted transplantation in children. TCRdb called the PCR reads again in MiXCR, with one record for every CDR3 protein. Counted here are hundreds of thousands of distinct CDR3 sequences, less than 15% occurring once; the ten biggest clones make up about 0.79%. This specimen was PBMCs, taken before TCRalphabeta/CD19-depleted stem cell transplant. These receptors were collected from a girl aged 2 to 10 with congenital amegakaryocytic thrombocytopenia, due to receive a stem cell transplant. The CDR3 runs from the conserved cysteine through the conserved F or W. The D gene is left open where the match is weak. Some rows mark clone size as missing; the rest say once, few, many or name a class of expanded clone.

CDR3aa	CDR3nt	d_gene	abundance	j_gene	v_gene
CASHLGTVTGELFF	TGTGCCAGCCACCTGGGAACTGTCACCGGGGAGCTGTTTTTT	NA	few	TRBJ2-2	TRBV28
CASSFYGTDYNEQFF	TGTGCCAGCAGCTTTTATGGGACAGACTACAATGAGCAGTTCTTC	TRBD1	many	TRBJ2-1	TRBV7-6
CASSSRHRSSYNEQFF	TGCGCCAGCAGCTCACGACATAGAAGCTCCTACAATGAGCAGTTCTTC	NA	NA	TRBJ2-1	TRBV5-1
CASSEIYYGYTF	TGTGCCAGCAGCGAAATATACTATGGCTACACCTTC	NA	many	TRBJ1-2	TRBV5-6
CASSLEFGFQSF	TGTGCCAGCAGCTTAGAGTTCGGGTTCCAGTCCTTC	NA	few	TRBJ2-1	TRBV7-2
CATLDQGGNTDTQYF	TGTGCCACCCTTGATCAGGGGGGAAACACAGATACGCAGTATTTT	NA	many	TRBJ2-3	TRBV10-3
CASSVRDSYTRELFF	TGCGCCAGCAGCGTAAGGGACTCCTACACCAGGGAGCTGTTTTTT	NA	NA	TRBJ2-2	TRBV5-1
CSGGPRQGTDTQYF	TGCAGCGGGGGCCCGCGGCAAGGCACAGATACGCAGTATTTT	NA	many	TRBJ2-3	TRBV29-1
CASSASGTGYTDTQYF	TGCGCCAGCAGCGCCTCCGGGACTGGGTACACAGATACGCAGTATTTT	NA	many	TRBJ2-3	TRBV5-1
CSTDRTLTDTQYF	TGCAGCACTGACCGGACCCTCACAGATACGCAGTATTTT	NA	many	TRBJ2-3	TRBV29-1
CASASGRATADTQYF	TGCGCCAGCGCTAGCGGGAGAGCCACAGCGGATACGCAGTATTTT	TRBD2	NA	TRBJ2-3	TRBV4-1
CASSSLQVGTEAFF	TGTGCCAGCAGTTCTTTACAGGTTGGCACTGAAGCTTTCTTT	NA	many	TRBJ1-1	TRBV12-3/TRBV12-4
CASSLSTGSYEQYF	TGTGCCAGCAGCTTATCAACAGGGTCCTACGAGCAGTACTTC	NA	NA	TRBJ2-7	TRBV7-8
CASTEGTSLYNEQFF	TGTGCCAGCACTGAGGGGACTAGCCTTTACAATGAGCAGTTCTTC	TRBD2	NA	TRBJ2-1	TRBV7-6
CASSHPLAPSTDTQYF	TGTGCCAGCAGCCACCCATTAGCCCCCAGCACAGATACGCAGTATTTT	NA	many	TRBJ2-3	TRBV7-9
CASSQNRLAGYEQYF	TGTGCCAGCAGTCAAAACAGACTAGCAGGCTACGAGCAGTACTTC	TRBD2	many	TRBJ2-7	TRBV12-3/TRBV12-4
CASSSIPIAGVSYEQYF	TGTGCCAGCAGTTCGATACCAATAGCGGGAGTGTCCTACGAGCAGTACTTC	TRBD2	NA	TRBJ2-7	TRBV27
CASSWQVTDTQYF	TGTGCCAGCAGTTGGCAGGTCACAGATACGCAGTATTTT	NA	NA	TRBJ2-3	TRBV12-3/TRBV12-4
CASTFSGANVLTF	TGTGCCAGCACTTTCTCTGGGGCCAACGTCCTGACTTTC	NA	few	TRBJ2-6	TRBV7-8
CASSLAVSTDTQYF	TGTGCCAGCAGTTTAGCGGTTAGCACAGATACGCAGTATTTT	NA	many	TRBJ2-3	TRBV27
CASSLGRAPYDIQYF	TGCGCCAGCAGCTTGGGTAGGGCCCCCTATGACATTCAGTACTTC	NA	many	TRBJ2-4	TRBV5-1
CASSLGSVRYEQYF	TGCGCCAGCAGCTTGGGGTCGGTCCGGTACGAGCAGTACTTC	NA	NA	TRBJ2-7	TRBV5-1
CASSPRQGNYEQYF	TGCGCCAGCAGCCCGCGACAGGGGAACTACGAGCAGTACTTC	TRBD1	few	TRBJ2-7	TRBV4-1
CSARDRNGGELFF	TGCAGTGCTAGAGACCGGAACGGGGGGGAGCTGTTTTTT	NA	few	TRBJ2-2	TRBV20-1
CAISELRQGETQYF	TGTGCCATCAGTGAGTTGAGACAGGGAGAGACCCAGTACTTC	TRBD1	many	TRBJ2-5	TRBV10-3
CASSLAGPPGANTEAFF	TGTGCCAGCAGCTTGGCTGGTCCCCCCGGTGCAAACACTGAAGCTTTCTTT	NA	few	TRBJ1-1	TRBV5-6
CAIRGPMLETSSYNEQFF	TGTGCCATCAGGGGGCCTATGTTGGAGACGAGCTCCTACAATGAGCAGTTCTTC	NA	many	TRBJ2-1	TRBV10-3
CSARGLVAGNTDTQYF	TGCAGTGCTAGAGGTTTGGTAGCGGGGAACACAGATACGCAGTATTTT	TRBD2	many	TRBJ2-3	TRBV20-1
CSAKTSTDTQYF	TGCAGTGCCAAGACTAGCACAGATACGCAGTATTTT	NA	many	TRBJ2-3	TRBV20-1
CSARIAAWGEQYF	TGCAGTGCTAGGATTGCGGCCTGGGGCGAGCAGTACTTC	NA	many	TRBJ2-7	TRBV20-1
CASSLYTGNNEQYF	TGTGCCAGCAGTTTGTATACAGGGAACAACGAGCAGTACTTC	NA	many	TRBJ2-7	TRBV27
CASSLSFLSSYNEQFF	TGCGCCAGCAGCCTTTCCTTCCTCAGCTCCTACAATGAGCAGTTCTTC	NA	few	TRBJ2-1	TRBV5-1
CSASDPWDKSNQPQHF	TGCAGTGCTAGTGACCCCTGGGACAAGTCCAATCAGCCCCAGCATTTT	NA	NA	TRBJ1-5	TRBV20-1
CASSLAPTRAGATDTQYF	TGTGCCAGCAGCTTAGCGCCTACTCGGGCGGGAGCCACAGATACGCAGTATTTT	TRBD2	few	TRBJ2-3	TRBV7-2
CASSFPGDPNEQFF	TGTGCCAGCAGCTTCCCGGGGGATCCCAATGAGCAGTTCTTC	NA	NA	TRBJ2-1	TRBV7-9
CASTKLGESYEQYF	TGTGCCAGCACCAAGTTGGGGGAATCCTACGAGCAGTACTTC	NA	few	TRBJ2-7	TRBV6-1
CASSWTAEHYGYTF	TGTGCCAGCAGTTGGACAGCAGAACACTATGGCTACACCTTC	NA	few	TRBJ1-2	TRBV6-5
CASSQDSKTRPDTDTQYF	TGTGCCAGCAGCCAAGATTCCAAAACCCGACCCGACACAGATACGCAGTATTTT	NA	NA	TRBJ2-3	TRBV4-2
CAISVSGSSADTQYF	TGTGCCATCAGTGTTAGCGGGAGTTCTGCAGATACGCAGTATTTT	TRBD2	many	TRBJ2-3	TRBV10-3
CASSFEIGDRGTEAFF	TGTGCCAGCAGCTTTGAAATTGGGGACCGGGGCACTGAAGCTTTCTTT	NA	many	TRBJ1-1	TRBV5-6
CTASTSVAETQYF	TGCACTGCTAGTACTAGCGTCGCGGAGACCCAGTACTTC	TRBD2	NA	TRBJ2-5	TRBV20-1
CASSPGTAEETQYF	TGCGCCAGCAGCCCCGGGACGGCTGAAGAGACCCAGTACTTC	NA	many	TRBJ2-5	TRBV5-1